The next 26 T cell receptor beta chains were all read from a single sample in a study of blood T cell repertoires in COVID-19. Repertoires were generated with immunoSEQ multiplex PCR, while TCRdb's copy carries only in-frame clones and drops some. The sample shows about 160,000 clones, 65% to 90% of them seen only once. The specimen was peripheral blood. These receptor sequences come from a woman between 40 and 50 years old with COVID-19, enrolled during active disease.

V gene TRBV19 combines with J gene TRBJ2-7; weak D call: TRBD2 (6 bases). The CDR3 totals 14 residues. Trimming shortened V by 6 bases and J by 2 bases, and 14 bases separated the two germline ends. Germline CDR1 is LNHDA and CDR2 is SQIVND (reference sequence). DNA for the CDR3: TGTGCCAGTAGGGAAAGCGGGCACCCCTACGAGCAGTACTTC. This gives the protein CASRESGHPYEQYF.

The V gene is TRBV5-1, the J gene TRBJ2-3, with 8 bases lining up with TRBD1. V lost 3 bases and J lost 2; bases outside the gene matches: 5. CDR1 and CDR2 (germline): SGHRS, YFSETQ. This CDR3 contains 15 residues. The chain's CDR3 is CASSSRTGTTDTQYF. The CDR3 DNA reads TGCGCCAGCAGCTCCCGGACAGGGACCACAGATACGCAGTATTTT.

V is TRBV14 and J is TRBJ2-7; 7 bases are shared with TRBD1. The germline V gene has CDR1 SGHDN and CDR2 FVKESK. After removal of 5 bases from V and 4 bases from J, the junction contained 11 bases not matched to a gene. This CDR3 is built from 15 residues. In DNA form, the CDR3 reads TGTGCCAGCAGCGCCTTACAGGGGAGCTCGTACGAGCAGTACTTC. Translation: CASSALQGSSYEQYF.

DNA for the CDR3: TGTGCCACCCCCTGGAAGGAGGGTTTGGATTCTGGAAACACCATATATTTT. It encodes CATPWKEGLDSGNTIYF. The V gene is TRBV7-9, the J gene TRBJ1-3; D ambiguous. Germline V lookup: CDR1 SEHNR, CDR2 FQNEAQ (reference sequence). Trimming left V 10 bases short and J 1 base short, with 23 bases between. This CDR3 has 17 amino acids.

About this clone itself: Other DNA sequences in this specimen translate into the identical CDR3. The chain carries TRBV5-4 and TRBJ2-7; TRBD2 aligns across 11 bases. Germline assignment: CDR1 SGHNT and CDR2 YYREEE (reference sequence). Trimming removed 3 bases from V and 2 bases from J; junction bases left unmatched: 1. CDR3 size: 14 residues. The CDR3 region is CASSSGLAAYEQYF. The CDR3 nucleotides are TGTGCCAGCAGCTCGGGACTAGCGGCCTACGAGCAGTACTTC.

This chain connects TRBV19 to TRBJ2-7; D possibly corresponds to TRBD1 (6 bases). Germline CDR1 and CDR2: LNHDA and SQIVND (reference sequence). The CDR3 totals 15 residues. V was cut by 5 bases and J by 5 bases, with 19 bases left in between. The CDR3, as DNA: TGTGCCAGTAGTTTACGCACGGAACAGGGCCACGAGCAGTACTTC. Translating it yields CASSLRTEQGHEQYF.

This rearrangement joins TRBV19 to TRBJ1-5; TRBD1 matches 12 bases. The germline gives CDR1 LNHDA, CDR2 SQIVND (reference sequence). With 7 bases clipped from V and 5 bases from J, the junction kept 3 bases outside the gene matches. The length of the CDR3 is 14 residues. CDR3 DNA: TGTGCCAGTACGGGACAGGGGGCTTATCAGCCCCAGCATTTT. It specifies CASTGQGAYQPQHF.

The chain joins TRBV6-2 or TRBV6-3 to TRBJ2-5, with TRBD1 identical over 7 bases. J gave up 2 bases and V 5 bases, and 5 bases lay outside the gene matches. The CDR3 has 14 residues. The germline V gene encodes CDR1 MNHEY and CDR2 SVGEGT. As DNA, the CDR3 is TGTGCCAGCAGTCAATGGGGACAGCAAGAGACCCAGTACTTC. This translates into CASSQWGQQETQYF.

This chain joins TRBV4-2 and TRBJ2-2; TRBD1 agrees at 10 bases. With 2 bases clipped from V and 1 base from J, the junction kept 7 bases outside the gene matches. Germline CDR1 is LGHNA and CDR2 is YNFKEQ. The CDR3 is 18 amino acids. CDR3 sequence: CASSQTFGQGGNTGELFF. The CDR3 DNA follows: TGTGCCAGCAGCCAAACTTTCGGACAGGGGGGGAACACCGGGGAGCTGTTTTTT.

The V and J genes are TRBV7-9 and TRBJ2-7; 8 positions match TRBD2. This CDR3 contains 13 residues. CDR1 SEHNR and CDR2 FQNEAQ come from the germline V gene (reference sequence). The V and J ends lost 5 bases and 2 bases, in that order; junction bases with no gene match: 2. Here the CDR3 DNA reads TGTGCCAGCAGCCCCGGGAGGGCCTACGAGCAGTACGTC. Translation gives CASSPGRAYEQYV.

The genes are TRBV6-1 and TRBJ1-6; D gene uncertain. The CDR3 is 15 residues long. Germline CDR1 MNHNS, CDR2 SASEGT. With 0 bases removed from V and 4 bases from J, the gap between germline ends came to 7 bases. The CDR3 region is CASSEAQVYNSPLHF. CDR3 in DNA: TGTGCCAGCAGTGAAGCGCAGGTTTATAATTCACCCCTCCACTTT.

The chain has TRBV6-1 and TRBJ1-5; D is perhaps TRBD1 (5 bases). The CDR3 has 14 amino acids. Germline CDR1 is MNHNS and CDR2 is SASEGT. V shed 3 bases and J shed 9 bases, with 15 bases lying between them. As DNA, the CDR3 is TGTGCCAGCAGTGACCCCCAGGGAGGAAGGCCCCAGCATTTT. It specifies CASSDPQGGRPQHF.

The table lists this clone with a count of one. This chain uses TRBV28 with TRBJ2-3; TRBD1 matches 7 bases. The CDR3 sequence is 20 residues long. V was pared by 3 bases and J by 0 bases, with 18 bases of the junction left unmatched. Germline-derived CDR1 and CDR2 are MDHEN and SYDVKM. This chain's CDR3 is CASSLGTGDRGGPSTDTQYF. CDR3 DNA: TGTGCCAGCAGTTTGGGTACCGGGGACAGAGGTGGACCTAGCACAGATACGCAGTATTTT.

The chain has TRBV7-9 and TRBJ2-7; a weak D match, TRBD2 (6 bases). The CDR3 runs to 15 residues. V lost 4 bases to trimming and J lost 5 bases, with 18 bases between them. Germline V gene lookup returns CDR1 SEHNR and CDR2 FQNEAQ (reference sequence). CDR3 nucleotide sequence: TGTGCCAGCAGCTCCTTTGAGGAGGGGCGGAACGAGCAGTACTTC. It codes for CASSSFEEGRNEQYF. The full variable domain, its missing parts supplied by reference TRBV7-9 and TRBJ2-7, is DTGVSQNPRHKITKRGQNVTFRCDPISEHNRLYWYRQTLGQGPEFLTYFQNEAQLEKSRLLSDRFSAERPKGSFSTLEIQRTEQGDSAMYLCASSSFEEGRNEQYFGPGTRLTVT.

The chain couples TRBV28 to TRBJ1-4; no firm D call. Germline assignment: CDR1 MDHEN and CDR2 SYDVKM. The CDR3 loop spans 12 amino acids. V was trimmed by 6 bases and J by 7 bases, leaving 9 bases between them. DNA of the CDR3: TGTGCCAGCAGCCTGCGGATTGAAAAACTGTTTTTT. It yields the protein CASSLRIEKLFF.

The chain combines TRBV14 with TRBJ1-6; D possibly corresponds to TRBD1 (6 bases). The V end lost 2 bases, the J end lost 6 bases, and 8 bases lay between the germline ends. Germline V CDR1 and CDR2: SGHDN, FVKESK. This CDR3 has 14 amino acids. CDR3 nucleotides: TGTGCCAGCAGCCAATGGACAGTTAATTCACCCCTCCACTTT. It encodes CASSQWTVNSPLHF.

The table lists this clone with a few counts. The rearrangement links TRBV2 to TRBJ1-2, with TRBD1 identical over 9 bases. V trimming: 5 bases; J trimming: 8 bases; junction bases outside the gene matches: 9. The CDR3 sequence is 14 residues long. The V gene's germline CDR1 is SNHLY and CDR2 FYNNEI. Here the CDR3 reads CASSPSWTGVGYTF. CDR3 in DNA: TGTGCCAGCAGTCCTTCCTGGACAGGGGTCGGCTACACCTTC.

The CDR3 coding sequence is TGTGCCAGCAGAGTCGGCCTACAGGGCAATCAGCCCCAGCATTTT. Protein sequence: CASRVGLQGNQPQHF. This rearrangement joins TRBV6-5 to TRBJ1-5; TRBD1 is a possible D gene (5 bases). Germline V gene data show CDR1 as MNHEY and CDR2 as SVGAGI. The CDR3 is made up of 15 amino acids. V dropped 6 bases and J dropped 2 bases, with 14 bases sitting between them.

In this sample, this clone turned up once. This chain joins TRBV10-1 and TRBJ2-7, with TRBD2 identical over 9 bases. The germline CDR1 and CDR2 sequences are WNHNN and SYGVQD (reference sequence). V lost 5 bases and J lost 6; bases outside the gene matches: 11. This CDR3 region has 15 residues. CDR3: CASSSGVSGGREQYF. CDR3 nucleotides: TGCGCCAGCAGTTCGGGAGTTAGCGGGGGACGCGAGCAGTACTTC.

The chain carries TRBV2 and TRBJ1-4; the D gene is possibly TRBD1 (5 bases). Per germline, CDR1 SNHLY and CDR2 FYNNEI. The germline V and J ends were trimmed by 4 bases and 1 base, with 7 bases remaining between them. The CDR3 consists of 14 residues. CDR3 region: CASSVGVTNEKLFF. DNA of the CDR3: TGTGCCAGCAGTGTAGGGGTAACTAATGAAAAACTGTTTTTT. The full variable domain, in which reference TRBV2 and TRBJ1-4 provide the parts outside the CDR3, is EPEVTQTPSHQVTQMGQEVILRCVPISNHLYFYWYRQILGQKVEFLVSFYNNEISEKSEIFDDQFSVERPDGSNFTLKIRSTKLEDSAMYFCASSVGVTNEKLFFGSGTQLSVL.

V is TRBV6-5 and J is TRBJ1-1; TRBD1 might be the D (5 bases). Trimming removed 6 bases from V and 2 bases from J, with 13 bases in between. Germline V gene data show CDR1 as MNHEY and CDR2 as SVGAGI. There are 14 residues in the CDR3. The CDR3 DNA reads TGTGCCAGCAGAGCTAGACAGAAAAACACTGAAGCTTTCTTT. This gives the protein CASRARQKNTEAFF.

This chain joins TRBV5-6 and TRBJ2-1; 8 bases map to TRBD2. Losses at the gene ends were 4 bases for V and 4 bases for J; bases not matched to a gene: 7. Germline lookup yields CDR1 SGHDT and CDR2 YYEEEE. The CDR3 extends over 15 amino acids. The CDR3 nucleotides are TGTGCCAGCAGCCGTGGACTAGCAGATTACAATGAGCAGTTCTTC. Protein sequence: CASSRGLADYNEQFF.

The CDR3: CASSNPTLAGVRGEQFF. Written as DNA, the CDR3 is TGTGCCAGCAGCAACCCCACCCTAGCGGGAGTCAGAGGTGAGCAGTTCTTC. The gene calls are TRBV21-1 and TRBJ2-1; TRBD2, the D gene given by the table, was not confirmed from the DNA. TRBV21-1 is designated a pseudogene. The CDR3 runs to 17 residues.

About this clone: Germline is not matched at one junction end, which may reflect a read error. The chain couples TRBV7-7 to TRBJ2-3; 11 bases align to TRBD2. The CDR3 consists of 15 residues. Germline V gene data show CDR1 as SSHAT and CDR2 as FNYEAQ (reference sequence). CDR3 bases: TGTGCTAGCAGCCCTAGCGGGGGGCCCACAGATACGCAGTATTTT. It specifies CASSPSGGPTDTQYF.

V is TRBV5-1 and J is TRBJ2-7; D might be TRBD2 (6 bases). Between the trimmed V and J ends, which lost 0 bases and 0 bases, there was a span of 13 bases. CDR3 length: 16 amino acids. Looked up from germline, CDR1 is SGHRS and CDR2 is YFSETQ. The CDR3 reads CASSLGGAGSSYEQYF. CDR3 nucleotides: TGCGCCAGCAGCTTGGGTGGGGCGGGGAGCTCCTACGAGCAGTACTTC.

This clone was seen only a few times. CDR3 DNA: TGTGCCAGCAGCGCGGGCCTCGGGAGACCCCTCCACTTT. It encodes CASSAGLGRPLHF. The chain recombines TRBV7-3 with TRBJ1-6; unclear D gene. V gave up 5 bases and J gave up 12 bases, with 14 bases separating them. The germline gives CDR1 SGHTA, CDR2 FQGTGA. The CDR3 has 13 amino acids.